Listed below are T cell receptor beta chains from one sample, sequenced in a study of T cell responses to AZD1222 COVID-19 vaccine. Using immunoSEQ multiplex PCR, the repertoire was profiled, and TCRdb retains in-frame clones only, with some absent. The top ten clones hold less than 5.5% of a sample with some 150,000 clones, under 95% of them seen once. The material was peripheral blood, obtained on day 0 of AZD1222 vaccination. These receptors originate from an adult in good health. CDR3s include the opening cysteine and the closing phenylalanine or tryptophan. A D gene is named only where the DNA matches it firmly. Rows may omit the clone size; those that give it use once, few, many or a size class.

V,J,size,D,DNA,CDR3
TRBV11-1,TRBJ2-5,NA,TRBD2,TGTGCCAGCAGCTTTGGCGGGGGGAAAGAGACCCAGTACTTC,CASSFGGGKETQYF
TRBV27,TRBJ2-7,once,NA,TGTGCCAGCAGTCTGAGCTACACCTACGAGCAGTACTTC,CASSLSYTYEQYF
TRBV29-1,TRBJ2-3,NA,TRBD1,TGCAGCGTTGAATGGGAGGCTCGCAGGGGGCCAGATACGCAGTATTTT,CSVEWEARRGPDTQYF
TRBV5-1,TRBJ1-2,NA,NA,TGCGCCAGCAGCACCGAGGGACACCGTGGTGACACCTTC,CASSTEGHRGDTF
TRBV2,TRBJ1-6,NA,NA,TGTGCCAGCCGCTGGAGCTCCTATAATTCACCCCTCCACTTT,CASRWSSYNSPLHF
TRBV18,TRBJ2-4,NA,NA,TGTGCCAGCTCGCCGGGACATCGAAACAACATTCAGTACTTC,CASSPGHRNNIQYF
TRBV5-4,TRBJ2-2,NA,NA,TGTGCCAGCAGCTTGCCGATTGCCAACACCGGGGAGCTGTTTTTT,CASSLPIANTGELFF
TRBV19,TRBJ1-1,once,NA,TGTGCCAGTAGTATGCCGTTTGGAGCTTTCTTT,CASSMPFGAFF
TRBV6-6,TRBJ1-2,NA,NA,TGTGCCAGCACTCCCCAGACAGCCCTGGGTGGCTACACCTTC,CASTPQTALGGYTF
TRBV25-1,TRBJ1-1,NA,NA,TGTGCCAGCATGGTCCGTGGGGGGACTGAAGCTTTCTTT,CASMVRGGTEAFF
TRBV19,TRBJ1-5,once,NA,TGTGCCAGTAGTATAGTCCAGGGTGGCCAGCCCCAGCATTTT,CASSIVQGGQPQHF
TRBV2,TRBJ1-4,NA,TRBD1,TGTGCCAGCAGTGAAGCTAAGGGACAGATAACAACTAATGAAAAACTGTTTTTT,CASSEAKGQITTNEKLFF
TRBV6-5,TRBJ2-1,NA,TRBD2,TGTGCCAGCAGTTACTCCGGGACTAGCTTTAAGGATGAGCAGTTCTTC,CASSYSGTSFKDEQFF
TRBV15,TRBJ2-1,NA,NA,TGTGCCACCAGCCCCATCGCCGGGGGAGGTTACAATGAGCAGTTCTTC,CATSPIAGGGYNEQFF
TRBV28,TRBJ1-5,NA,NA,TGTGCCAGCAGTCGTCCCGGGACATTGGGAGGCAATCAGCCCCAGCATTTT,CASSRPGTLGGNQPQHF
TRBV14,TRBJ2-2,NA,NA,TGTGCCAGCAGCCAAGATTGGAGGGTCGGGGCGGTGGAGCTGTTTTTT,CASSQDWRVGAVELFF
TRBV28,TRBJ1-6,NA,NA,TGTGCCAGCGTCCCAACCTATAATTCACCCCTCCACTTT,CASVPTYNSPLHF
TRBV27,TRBJ2-3,once,TRBD2,TGTGCCAGCAGCGGACTAGCTTCACCCCTTCCCACAGATACGCAGTATTTT,CASSGLASPLPTDTQYF
TRBV12-3/TRBV12-4,TRBJ2-5,NA,NA,TGTGCCAGCCGGACAGGAGGGGAGACCCAGTACTTC,CASRTGGETQYF
TRBV3-1/TRBV3-2,TRBJ1-2,NA,NA,TGTGCCAGCGACGAGGACGGCTACACCTTC,CASDEDGYTF
TRBV19,TRBJ1-1,NA,TRBD1,TGTGCCAGTAGTATAGCAGGGGGGGCGCACACTGAAGCTTTCTTT,CASSIAGGAHTEAFF
TRBV27,TRBJ1-5,NA,NA,TGTGCCAGCAGGGTGACAGTTAGCAATCAGCCCCAGCATTTT,CASRVTVSNQPQHF